Below are 18 T cell receptor beta chains sequenced from a single sample in a study of blood T cell repertoires in COVID-19. Assay: immunoSEQ multiplex PCR; the TCRdb copy retains only in-frame clones and omits some. This table has about 350,000 clones, about 90% appearing once. Sequencing input: PBMCs or T cells enriched from blood (not recorded which). Receptors originate from a woman aged 30 to 39 who had recovered from COVID-19.

The chain carries TRBV5-1 and TRBJ1-1; D may be TRBD1 (5 bases). The CDR3 extends over 14 amino acids. V gave up 3 bases and J gave up 2 bases, with 11 bases separating them. Germline assignment: CDR1 SGHRS and CDR2 YFSETQ. The CDR3 sequence: CASSSSTGNTEAFF. As DNA, the CDR3 is TGCGCCAGCAGCTCGTCCACAGGTAACACTGAAGCTTTCTTT.

The chain recombines TRBV28 with TRBJ2-7; no clear D gene. CDR3 length equals 13 residues. Deletions cut 4 bases from V and 1 base from J, with 8 bases between. Germline CDR1 and CDR2: MDHEN and SYDVKM. The DNA of the CDR3 is TGTGCCAGCAGTTCTACAGTTTCCTACGAGCAGTACTTC. Translated: CASSSTVSYEQYF.

For the CDR3, the DNA is TGTGCCAGCAGTTTTTCTGAGACCCAGTACTTC. Amino acid sequence: CASSFSETQYF. The chain links TRBV12-3 or TRBV12-4 to TRBJ2-5; D is ambiguous. Trimming removed 3 bases at V and 5 bases at J, with 4 bases between. This CDR3 is 11 amino acids long.

This chain links TRBV12-3 or TRBV12-4 with TRBJ1-1; tentatively, D is TRBD1 (5 bases). CDR3 size: 11 residues. Deletions cut 7 bases from V and 7 bases from J, with 10 bases between. The DNA for the CDR3 is TGTGCCAGCACCCGGGGGAGTGAAGCTTTCTTT. This translates into CASTRGSEAFF.

The V and J genes are TRBV30 and TRBJ2-2; a weak D match, TRBD1 (6 bases). The germline V gene encodes CDR1 GTSNPN and CDR2 SVGIG (reference sequence). The CDR3 consists of 12 residues. CDR3 nucleotide sequence: TGTGCGAGGGACACCAGGGGCGGGGAGCTGTTTTTT. This gives the protein CARDTRGGELFF.

This sequence joins TRBV6-4 and TRBJ1-2; TRBD1 aligns across 8 bases. Per germline, CDR1 MRHNA and CDR2 SNTAGT. The V and J ends lost 6 bases and 5 bases, in that order; junction bases with no gene match: 5. This CDR3 has 13 residues. The chain's CDR3 is CASRPGQDYGYTF. The CDR3 region has the DNA TGTGCCAGCAGGCCGGGACAGGATTATGGCTACACCTTC.

This clone has only one observation. The rearrangement joins TRBV28 to TRBJ1-2; TRBD1 agrees at 7 bases. Germline loops: CDR1 MDHEN, CDR2 SYDVKM. The CDR3 is made up of 14 amino acids. V was pared by 6 bases and J by 4 bases, with 8 bases of the junction left unmatched. The DNA of the CDR3 is TGTGCCAGCAGCCGACAGGGCGTCCTCTATGGCTACACCTTC. Amino acids: CASSRQGVLYGYTF.

This chain links TRBV19 with TRBJ1-5, with 7 bases aligning to TRBD1. Trimming removed 8 bases from V and 2 bases from J; junction bases left unmatched: 15. This CDR3 contains 17 residues. Germline assignment: CDR1 LNHDA and CDR2 SQIVND (reference sequence). For the CDR3, the DNA is TGTGCCAGTTATGACAGGGAGGTACGGGTGGGCAATCAGCCCCAGCATTTT. This codes for CASYDREVRVGNQPQHF.

Concerning this clone: Other nucleotide sequences in the sample specify the same CDR3. This chain joins TRBV13 and TRBJ1-6; no clear D gene. V gave up 0 bases and J gave up 9 bases, with 9 bases separating them. Germline CDR1 reads PRHDT; CDR2 reads FYEKMQ (reference sequence). The CDR3 totals 14 residues. The DNA of the CDR3 is TGTGCCAGCAGCTTAGGCACGGGTGGTTCACCCCTCCACTTT. Encoded protein: CASSLGTGGSPLHF.

The chain has TRBV5-1 and TRBJ1-4; D unresolved. This CDR3 region has 14 residues. Trimming took 4 bases from V and 0 from J, leaving 7 bases between them. In germline, CDR1 is SGHRS, CDR2 YFSETQ. The CDR3 is CASSPDPTNEKLFF. The CDR3 DNA follows: TGCGCCAGCAGCCCAGATCCAACTAATGAAAAACTGTTTTTT.

V is TRBV7-9 and J is TRBJ2-7, with D tentatively TRBD1 (6 bases). CDR3 size: 17 residues. V lost 5 bases, J lost 4 bases, and 24 bases lay in between. CDR1 and CDR2 from the germline V gene are SEHNR and FQNEAQ (reference sequence). CDR3 region: CASSPGQTLYQYYEQYF. CDR3 DNA: TGTGCCAGCAGCCCCGGACAGACCCTTTACCAATATTACGAGCAGTACTTC.

The gene calls are TRBV7-8 and TRBJ2-1; 8 bases map to TRBD2. V shed 4 bases, J shed 1 base, and the junction held 0 bases outside the gene matches. This CDR3 has 14 residues. The germline gives CDR1 SGHVS, CDR2 FQNEAQ. The CDR3 here is CASSSSGSYNEQFF. CDR3 nucleotide sequence: TGTGCCAGCAGCTCTAGCGGGTCCTACAATGAGCAGTTCTTC.

With regard to this clone: Other DNA variants within this sample encode the same CDR3. The rearrangement uses TRBV11-2 and TRBJ1-1; 7 nucleotides agree with TRBD1. The CDR3 has 13 residues. CDR1 SGHAT and CDR2 FQNNGV come from the germline V gene. The J segment lost 3 bases and the V segment lost 5 bases, leaving 3 bases of the junction unmatched. In DNA form, the CDR3 reads TGTGCCAGCAGCCCAGACAGGGACACTGAAGCTTTCTTT. Protein: CASSPDRDTEAFF.

The gene calls are TRBV11-2 and TRBJ1-1; D is perhaps TRBD1 (5 bases). The CDR3 covers 15 residues. Germline CDR1 and CDR2: SGHAT and FQNNGV. Trimming removed 1 base at V and 5 bases at J, with 14 bases between. CDR3 amino acids: CASSLAPGGRTEAFF. CDR3 coding DNA: TGTGCCAGCAGCTTAGCTCCCGGGGGTAGAACTGAAGCTTTCTTT.

This chain connects TRBV11-2 to TRBJ1-5; TRBD1 might be the D (5 bases). From germline, CDR1 is SGHAT and CDR2 FQNNGV. This CDR3 contains 15 residues. V was clipped by 6 bases and J by 0 bases, with 12 bases between them. CDR3 amino acids: CASSPDSYSNQPQHF. The CDR3 DNA reads TGTGCCAGCAGTCCAGACAGTTATAGCAATCAGCCCCAGCATTTT.

V gene TRBV27 combines with J gene TRBJ2-7; 9 bases fit TRBD1. The CDR3 loop spans 15 amino acids. The germline gives CDR1 MNHEY, CDR2 SMNVEV (reference sequence). V was pared by 6 bases and J by 1 base, with 7 bases of the junction left unmatched. The CDR3 sequence: CASRNRDRDSYEQYF. Written as DNA, the CDR3 is TGTGCCAGCAGAAACCGGGACAGGGATTCCTACGAGCAGTACTTC.

This chain links TRBV23-1 with TRBJ2-7; TRBD1 aligns across 8 bases. TRBV23-1 is recorded as an ORF, its role being uncertain. This CDR3 comprises 16 residues. The ends lost 8 bases at V and 5 bases at J; junction bases unmatched: 17. CDR3 in DNA: TGCGCCAGCCCCGGGTCCTACCCGACAGGGGCCCACGAGCAGTACTTC. Its protein is CASPGSYPTGAHEQYF.

The genes are TRBV4-1 and TRBJ1-1; no clear D gene. Deletions cut 2 bases from V and 2 bases from J, with 9 bases between. Per the germline V gene, CDR1 is MGHRA and CDR2 is YSYEKL. This CDR3 region has 14 residues. The CDR3 reads CASSQPTRNTEAFF. The CDR3 coding sequence is TGCGCCAGCAGCCAACCCACACGAAACACTGAAGCTTTCTTT.